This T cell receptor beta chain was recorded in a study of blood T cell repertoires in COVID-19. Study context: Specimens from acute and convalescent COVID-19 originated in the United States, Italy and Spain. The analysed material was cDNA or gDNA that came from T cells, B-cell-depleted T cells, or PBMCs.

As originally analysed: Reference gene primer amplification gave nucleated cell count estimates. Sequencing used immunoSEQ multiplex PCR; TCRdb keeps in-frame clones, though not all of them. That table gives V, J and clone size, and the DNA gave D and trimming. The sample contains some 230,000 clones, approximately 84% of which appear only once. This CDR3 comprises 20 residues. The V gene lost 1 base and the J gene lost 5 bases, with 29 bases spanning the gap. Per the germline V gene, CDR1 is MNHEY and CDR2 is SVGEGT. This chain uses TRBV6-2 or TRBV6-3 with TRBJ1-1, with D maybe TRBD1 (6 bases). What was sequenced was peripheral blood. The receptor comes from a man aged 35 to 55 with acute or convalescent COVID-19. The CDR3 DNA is TGTGCCAGCAGTTACTACCCCACCGGGGGGCGAAGGGAGGAAGGGACTGAAGCTTTCTTT. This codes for CASSYYPTGGRREEGTEAFF.